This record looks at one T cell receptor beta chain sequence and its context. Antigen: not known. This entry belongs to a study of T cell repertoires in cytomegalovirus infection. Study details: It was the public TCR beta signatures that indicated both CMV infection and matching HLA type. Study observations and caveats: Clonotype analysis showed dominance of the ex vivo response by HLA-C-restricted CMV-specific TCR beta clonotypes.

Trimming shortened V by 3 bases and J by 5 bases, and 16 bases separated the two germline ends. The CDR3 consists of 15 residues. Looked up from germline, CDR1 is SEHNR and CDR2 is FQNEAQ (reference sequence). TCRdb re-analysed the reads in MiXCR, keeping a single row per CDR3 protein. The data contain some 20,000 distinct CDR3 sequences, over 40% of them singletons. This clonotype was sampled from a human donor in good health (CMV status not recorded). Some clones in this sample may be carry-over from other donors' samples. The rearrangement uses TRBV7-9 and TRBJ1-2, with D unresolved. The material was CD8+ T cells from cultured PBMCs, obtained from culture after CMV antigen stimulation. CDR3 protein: CASSFREREGYGYTF. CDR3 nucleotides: TGTGCCAGCAGCTTCAGAGAGAGGGAAGGGTATGGCTACACCTTC.